The 20 T cell receptor beta chains presented below share a single source sample, sequenced in a study of regulatory T cells in long-lasting Graves disease. Time point of the sample: newly diagnosed GD, antithyroid drugs for less than 3 months. RNA from PBMCs was the source of the TCR library. The authors built TCR beta libraries using iRepertoire HTBI primers and Arm-PCR of CDR3 regions. TCRdb re-derived calls from the multiplex PCR reads in MiXCR, one entry per CDR3 protein. The sample has fewer than 350,000 distinct CDR3 sequences; roughly 18% are singletons. This material consisted of peripheral blood mononuclear cells (PBMCs), taken at new diagnosis, from a patient treated with antithyroid drugs. The receptor source for this set is a female donor with Graves disease.

V is TRBV10-3 and J is TRBJ1-5; D not resolved. The V and J ends lost 2 bases and 3 bases respectively, with 8 bases between them. The CDR3 has 14 residues. The germline V gene encodes CDR1 ENHRY and CDR2 SYGVKD. The CDR3 reads CAISEGRFNQPQHF. CDR3 bases: TGTGCCATCAGTGAGGGACGTTTCAATCAGCCCCAGCATTTT.

This clonotype was detected many times. This chain joins TRBV28 and TRBJ2-7; tentative D call: TRBD2 (5 bases). Germline lookup yields CDR1 MDHEN and CDR2 SYDVKM. The CDR3 has 15 residues. V gave up 2 bases and J gave up 3 bases, with 14 bases separating them. The CDR3 here is CASSLAGGFFYEQYF. CDR3 DNA sequence: TGTGCCAGCAGTTTAGCGGGTGGTTTCTTCTACGAGCAGTACTTC. Full variable domain (missing parts from reference TRBV28 and TRBJ2-7): DVKVTQSSRYLVKRTGEKVFLECVQDMDHENMFWYRQDPGLGLRLIYFSYDVKMKEKGDIPEGYSVSREKKERFSLILESASTNQTSMYLCASSLAGGFFYEQYFGPGTRLTVT.

This clonotype was detected ten times or more. The V and J genes are TRBV2 and TRBJ2-1; D may be TRBD2 (6 bases). In germline, CDR1 is SNHLY, CDR2 FYNNEI. This CDR3 comprises 13 residues. Trimming shortened V by 6 bases and J by 7 bases, and 13 bases separated the two germline ends. This CDR3 is CASRLASLNEQFF. The CDR3 DNA is TGTGCCAGCAGGCTAGCGAGCTTAAATGAGCAGTTCTTC.

This clonotype has a count of ten or more. A read error may be the cause here, since a much bigger clone is one base away. The chain is built from TRBV12-3 or TRBV12-4 and TRBJ2-7; 7 bases agree with TRBD1. The V and J ends lost 6 bases and 5 bases, in that order; junction bases with no gene match: 10. The length of the CDR3 is 14 residues. CDR3 loop: CASSPGQVGHEQYF. The DNA of the CDR3 is TGTGCCAGCAGCCCTGGACAGGTAGGCCACGAGCAGTACTTC.

This clonotype has ten or more counts. The genes are TRBV27 and TRBJ2-7; 8 bases map to TRBD1. The CDR3 loop spans 13 amino acids. Germline CDR1 MNHEY, CDR2 SMNVEV (reference sequence). With 10 bases clipped from V and 3 bases from J, the junction kept 8 bases outside the gene matches. Here the CDR3 reads CATRDRGYYEQYF. CDR3 in DNA: TGTGCCACCAGAGACAGGGGTTACTACGAGCAGTACTTC.

This clonotype appeared many times. V and J are TRBV5-1 and TRBJ2-5; possible D gene TRBD1, 6 bases. This CDR3 contains 14 residues. Germline V gene data show CDR1 as SGHRS and CDR2 as YFSETQ. Trimming stripped 0 bases from V and 3 bases from J, with 9 bases between. The CDR3 coding sequence is TGCGCCAGCAGCTTGGACAGGGTGAAAGAGACCCAGTACTTC. It encodes CASSLDRVKETQYF.

This clonotype was observed at least ten times. The chain has TRBV12-3 or TRBV12-4 and TRBJ2-2; TRBD2 aligns across 10 bases. V dropped 3 bases and J dropped 1; count of bases not matched to a gene: 5. The CDR3 is 17 amino acids. The CDR3 reads CASSFSSSGRNTGELFF. CDR3 bases: TGTGCCAGCAGTTTCTCGTCTAGCGGGAGGAACACCGGGGAGCTGTTTTTT.

This clonotype was observed a handful of times. The rearrangement uses TRBV6-1 and TRBJ2-3; 14 bases agree with TRBD2. This CDR3 contains 15 residues. V shed 8 bases and J 4 bases; nucleotides not matched to a gene: 5. Germline V lookup: CDR1 MNHNS, CDR2 SASEGT. The CDR3 DNA follows: TGTGCCAGCTTGGGACTAGCGGGAGCAGCAGATACGCAGTATTTT. Translation: CASLGLAGAADTQYF.

In its sample, this clonotype was seen many times. V gene TRBV28 combines with J gene TRBJ2-7; either TRBD1 or TRBD2 may fit D (5 bases each). V lost 11 bases and J 2 bases, leaving 19 bases between the germline ends. This CDR3 spans 14 amino acids. CDR1 is MDHEN and CDR2 is SYDVKM in the germline V gene. The CDR3 DNA is TGTGCCTCATCACCGGGGCACCGAACCTACGAGCAGTACTTC. This sequence encodes CASSPGHRTYEQYF.

This clonotype has just a few counts. V gene TRBV6-1 combines with J gene TRBJ2-1, with 12 nucleotides matching TRBD2. The germline V gene has CDR1 MNHNS and CDR2 SASEGT. The trim removed 6 bases at V and 1 base at J, leaving 13 bases unmatched. The CDR3 is 19 residues long. The CDR3 loop is CASSPSSASGRGSYNEQFF. CDR3 coding DNA: TGTGCCAGCAGCCCTTCCTCGGCTAGCGGGAGGGGATCCTACAATGAGCAGTTCTTC.

In the case of this clonotype: Since a far larger clone is one base different, this is likely a read error. V gene TRBV11-2 combines with J gene TRBJ2-3; unclear D gene. The better agreement between TRBJ2-7 and the DNA end casts doubt on the J call. CDR3 length: 15 residues. CDR1 SGHAT and CDR2 FQNNGV come from the germline V gene. The CDR3 loop is CASSSTTYPLYEQYF. The CDR3 DNA reads TGTGCCAGCAGCTCGACCACATACCCTTTATACGAGCAGTACTTC.

In this sample, this clonotype turned up many times. The V gene is TRBV5-1, the J gene TRBJ1-5; no clear D gene. V lost 4 bases to trimming and J lost 9 bases, with 17 bases between them. This CDR3 has 14 amino acids. CDR1 and CDR2 (germline): SGHRS, YFSETQ. CDR3 in amino acids: CASSLDGLERPQHF. The DNA for the CDR3 is TGCGCCAGCAGCCTGGACGGCCTGGAACGGCCCCAGCATTTT. Full variable domain (rest looked up from reference TRBV5-1 and TRBJ1-5): KAGVTQTPRYLIKTRGQQVTLSCSPISGHRSVSWYQQTPGQGLQFLFEYFSETQRNKGNFPGRFSGRQFSNSRSEMNVSTLELGDSALYLCASSLDGLERPQHFGDGTRLSIL.

This clonotype was seen ten or more times. The chain recombines TRBV19 with TRBJ2-1, with TRBD2 identical over 14 bases. Germline V gene lookup returns CDR1 LNHDA and CDR2 SQIVND (reference sequence). CDR3 length: 14 amino acids. V was clipped by 5 bases and J by 9 bases; unmatched bases: 3. The CDR3 region is CASSSTSGRAEQFF. Here the CDR3 DNA reads TGTGCCAGTAGTTCGACTAGCGGGAGGGCTGAGCAGTTCTTC. The whole variable domain, filled in from reference TRBV19 and TRBJ2-1, reads DGGITQSPKYLFRKEGQNVTLSCEQNLNHDAMYWYRQDPGQGLRLIYYSQIVNDFQKGDIAEGYSVSREKKESFPLTVTSAQKNPTAFYLCASSSTSGRAEQFFGPGTRLTVL.

This clonotype was counted at least ten times. The chain is built from TRBV12-3 or TRBV12-4 and TRBJ2-1, with D unresolved. Trimming removed 6 bases at V and 1 base at J, with 10 bases between. This CDR3 spans 14 amino acids. CDR3 loop: CASSRTASYNEQFF. CDR3 sequence (DNA): TGTGCCAGCAGCCGGACCGCGTCCTACAATGAGCAGTTCTTC.

This chain connects TRBV6-6 to TRBJ1-1; D perhaps matches TRBD1 (5 bases). Trimming removed 0 bases from V and 10 bases from J, with 12 bases in between. The V gene's germline CDR1 is MNHNY and CDR2 SVGAGI (reference sequence). This CDR3 comprises 13 residues. CDR3 loop: CASSYSEGQGAFF. CDR3 sequence (DNA): TGTGCCAGCAGTTACTCGGAGGGGCAGGGAGCTTTCTTT.

The chain links TRBV2 to TRBJ2-7; perhaps D is TRBD1 or TRBD2 (5 bases each). Germline V gene data show CDR1 as SNHLY and CDR2 as FYNNEI. V lost 4 bases and J 6 bases, leaving 13 bases between the germline ends. The CDR3 loop spans 13 amino acids. The CDR3 DNA sequence: TGTGCCAGCAGTGTAGGGACGGTTGGCGAGCAGTACTTC. Its translation: CASSVGTVGEQYF.

Worth noting for this clonotype: A single base separates this from a much larger clone, so it may be a read error. The rearrangement uses TRBV5-8 and TRBJ1-6, with 10 bases fitting TRBD1. The CDR3 has 14 amino acids. Germline V gives CDR1 SGHTS, CDR2 YDEGEE. CDR3 nucleotides: TGTGCCAACAGCCTCGGGACAGGGGTTTCACCCCTCCACTTT. As protein: CANSLGTGVSPLHF.

To note about this clonotype: A read error likely explains this, since a far larger clone differs by one base. The rearrangement uses TRBV11-1 and TRBJ2-7, with a possible D match to TRBD2 (7 bases). CDR1 and CDR2 from the germline V gene are SGHAT and FQDESV (reference sequence). This CDR3 comprises 19 residues. Trimming cost V 5 bases and J 7 bases, with 33 bases left between them. The CDR3 sequence is CASSEPTDRGGESYNEQYF. The CDR3 region has the DNA TGTGCCAGCAGCGAACCCACAGATCGAGGGGGGGAGTCCTACAATGAGCAGTACTTC.

This clonotype was seen at least ten times. The chain is built from TRBV24-1 and TRBJ2-2; D is uncertain. V was clipped by 0 bases and J by 3 bases, with 4 bases between them. Per the germline V gene, CDR1 is KGHDR and CDR2 is SFDVKD. The CDR3 runs 14 residues. CDR3 region: CATSDLADTGELFF. The DNA for the CDR3 is TGTGCCACCAGTGATTTGGCGGACACCGGGGAGCTGTTTTTT.

This clonotype was counted many times. V usage is TRBV15 and J usage is TRBJ1-4, with TRBD1 matching over 12 bases. V shed 3 bases, J shed 7 bases, and the junction held 6 bases outside the gene matches. Germline V lookup: CDR1 LNHNV, CDR2 YYDKDF (reference sequence). This CDR3 is built from 16 residues. This chain's CDR3 is CATSRAGTGGFEKLFF. As DNA, the CDR3 is TGTGCCACCAGCAGGGCCGGGACAGGGGGCTTTGAAAAACTGTTTTTT.